The rows below give T cell receptor beta chains drawn from one sample of a study of blood T cell repertoires in COVID-19. Measured with immunoSEQ multiplex PCR; TCRdb has only the in-frame clones, and not every one. This sample carries 95,000 to 100,000 clones, approximately 80% of them seen once, and the ten largest clones take roughly a tenth. What was sequenced was peripheral blood. These receptors originate from a man aged 70-80 years with acute or convalescent COVID-19. Each CDR3 is given with its conserved first and last residue.

cdr3_length	v_call	j_call	cdr3_aa
12	TRBV29-1	TRBJ2-5	CSVRVSEETQYF
13	TRBV7-9	TRBJ1-2	CASSINTNYGYTF
13	TRBV25-1	TRBJ2-2	CASKAGVAGELFF
16	TRBV7-9	TRBJ2-2	CASFNWRATNTGELFF
15	TRBV7-2	TRBJ1-4	CASSRRRGIGEKLFF
13	TRBV19	TRBJ1-2	CASSEQGNYGYTF
15	TRBV7-2	TRBJ1-1	CASSKGRDKNTEAFF
15	TRBV2	TRBJ2-5	CASSDLAGRGETQYF
15	TRBV4-3	TRBJ1-5	CASSQDRGADQPQHF
13	TRBV12-3/TRBV12-4	TRBJ2-7	CASSPPGGHEQYF
15	TRBV19	TRBJ1-5	CASSETGGAGQPQHF
13	TRBV28	TRBJ2-7	CASRPDFPYEQYF
14	TRBV6-5	TRBJ1-2	CASRRDRMNYGYTF
14	TRBV27	TRBJ2-7	CASSLSLDSYEQYF
14	TRBV19	TRBJ1-3	CASSTSGSGNTIYF
15	TRBV5-6	TRBJ1-6	CASSFDRTVRSPLHF
15	TRBV24-1	TRBJ2-1	CATSEREGDYNEQFF
15	TRBV5-1	TRBJ2-7	CASGAGGSTAYEQYF
13	TRBV6-2/TRBV6-3	TRBJ1-1	CASSYPGESEAFF
20	TRBV28	TRBJ2-4	CASSVAGTSGRVGAKNIQYF
16	TRBV2	TRBJ1-5	CASSEARGGGNQPQHF
15	TRBV3-1/TRBV3-2	TRBJ1-3	CASSQGRVSGNTIYF
19	TRBV7-8	TRBJ1-3	CASSPVLVAGQATGNTIYF
15	TRBV28	TRBJ2-1	CASSPPGEGYNEQFF
14	TRBV6-5	TRBJ1-4	CASSRTGTNEKLFF
17	TRBV27	TRBJ2-2	CASSLSGRGANTGELFF
11	TRBV28	TRBJ2-7	CASSQLYEQYF
14	TRBV6-5	TRBJ1-2	CASSYGGGDYGYTF
15	TRBV15	TRBJ2-1	CATSLGLAGVNEQFF
14	TRBV19	TRBJ1-4	CASRPGGIGEKLFF
15	TRBV9	TRBJ2-6	CASSVQGSGANVLTF
16	TRBV20-1	TRBJ1-2	CSASPLFLGGDHGYTF
13	TRBV5-5	TRBJ1-2	CASSSTGSRGYTF
15	TRBV19	TRBJ2-7	CASSPGGAGFYEQYF
13	TRBV7-3	TRBJ1-2	CASSMGQGQGYTF
16	TRBV30	TRBJ2-2	CAWSDPSGQNTGELFF
15	TRBV19	TRBJ1-5	CASSTGQGNNQPQHF
14	TRBV5-5	TRBJ2-5	CASSPAGLRETQYF
13	TRBV2	TRBJ1-5	CASTGGTNQPQHF
16	TRBV7-9	TRBJ1-1	CASSWGPTSWNTEAFF
13	TRBV21-1	TRBJ2-1	CASTPRLHNEQFF
14	TRBV30	TRBJ2-5	CAWRGSGGAETQYF
15	TRBV2	TRBJ2-4	CASSVGDRVKNIQYF
15	TRBV27	TRBJ2-1	CASSLRWDTGNEQFF
13	TRBV7-8	TRBJ1-1	CASSFPGNTEAFF
16	TRBV4-3	TRBJ1-6	CASSRGGSSYNSPLHF
14	TRBV6-2/TRBV6-3	TRBJ1-2	CASSYEQDAGGYTF
15	TRBV2	TRBJ1-5	CASSTGQGSIEPQHF
15	TRBV14	TRBJ1-6	CASSQGGPRFSPLHF
18	TRBV18	TRBJ2-3	CASSLEVAGLEGTDTQYF
15	TRBV7-2	TRBJ2-2	CASSSLAGRTGELFF
17	TRBV18	TRBJ1-3	CASSPPSAGVAGNTIYF
15	TRBV9	TRBJ2-5	CASSVGARDAETQYF
16	TRBV5-8	TRBJ2-6	CASSLLRFSGANVLTF
14	TRBV2	TRBJ1-6	CASKGQQANSPLHF